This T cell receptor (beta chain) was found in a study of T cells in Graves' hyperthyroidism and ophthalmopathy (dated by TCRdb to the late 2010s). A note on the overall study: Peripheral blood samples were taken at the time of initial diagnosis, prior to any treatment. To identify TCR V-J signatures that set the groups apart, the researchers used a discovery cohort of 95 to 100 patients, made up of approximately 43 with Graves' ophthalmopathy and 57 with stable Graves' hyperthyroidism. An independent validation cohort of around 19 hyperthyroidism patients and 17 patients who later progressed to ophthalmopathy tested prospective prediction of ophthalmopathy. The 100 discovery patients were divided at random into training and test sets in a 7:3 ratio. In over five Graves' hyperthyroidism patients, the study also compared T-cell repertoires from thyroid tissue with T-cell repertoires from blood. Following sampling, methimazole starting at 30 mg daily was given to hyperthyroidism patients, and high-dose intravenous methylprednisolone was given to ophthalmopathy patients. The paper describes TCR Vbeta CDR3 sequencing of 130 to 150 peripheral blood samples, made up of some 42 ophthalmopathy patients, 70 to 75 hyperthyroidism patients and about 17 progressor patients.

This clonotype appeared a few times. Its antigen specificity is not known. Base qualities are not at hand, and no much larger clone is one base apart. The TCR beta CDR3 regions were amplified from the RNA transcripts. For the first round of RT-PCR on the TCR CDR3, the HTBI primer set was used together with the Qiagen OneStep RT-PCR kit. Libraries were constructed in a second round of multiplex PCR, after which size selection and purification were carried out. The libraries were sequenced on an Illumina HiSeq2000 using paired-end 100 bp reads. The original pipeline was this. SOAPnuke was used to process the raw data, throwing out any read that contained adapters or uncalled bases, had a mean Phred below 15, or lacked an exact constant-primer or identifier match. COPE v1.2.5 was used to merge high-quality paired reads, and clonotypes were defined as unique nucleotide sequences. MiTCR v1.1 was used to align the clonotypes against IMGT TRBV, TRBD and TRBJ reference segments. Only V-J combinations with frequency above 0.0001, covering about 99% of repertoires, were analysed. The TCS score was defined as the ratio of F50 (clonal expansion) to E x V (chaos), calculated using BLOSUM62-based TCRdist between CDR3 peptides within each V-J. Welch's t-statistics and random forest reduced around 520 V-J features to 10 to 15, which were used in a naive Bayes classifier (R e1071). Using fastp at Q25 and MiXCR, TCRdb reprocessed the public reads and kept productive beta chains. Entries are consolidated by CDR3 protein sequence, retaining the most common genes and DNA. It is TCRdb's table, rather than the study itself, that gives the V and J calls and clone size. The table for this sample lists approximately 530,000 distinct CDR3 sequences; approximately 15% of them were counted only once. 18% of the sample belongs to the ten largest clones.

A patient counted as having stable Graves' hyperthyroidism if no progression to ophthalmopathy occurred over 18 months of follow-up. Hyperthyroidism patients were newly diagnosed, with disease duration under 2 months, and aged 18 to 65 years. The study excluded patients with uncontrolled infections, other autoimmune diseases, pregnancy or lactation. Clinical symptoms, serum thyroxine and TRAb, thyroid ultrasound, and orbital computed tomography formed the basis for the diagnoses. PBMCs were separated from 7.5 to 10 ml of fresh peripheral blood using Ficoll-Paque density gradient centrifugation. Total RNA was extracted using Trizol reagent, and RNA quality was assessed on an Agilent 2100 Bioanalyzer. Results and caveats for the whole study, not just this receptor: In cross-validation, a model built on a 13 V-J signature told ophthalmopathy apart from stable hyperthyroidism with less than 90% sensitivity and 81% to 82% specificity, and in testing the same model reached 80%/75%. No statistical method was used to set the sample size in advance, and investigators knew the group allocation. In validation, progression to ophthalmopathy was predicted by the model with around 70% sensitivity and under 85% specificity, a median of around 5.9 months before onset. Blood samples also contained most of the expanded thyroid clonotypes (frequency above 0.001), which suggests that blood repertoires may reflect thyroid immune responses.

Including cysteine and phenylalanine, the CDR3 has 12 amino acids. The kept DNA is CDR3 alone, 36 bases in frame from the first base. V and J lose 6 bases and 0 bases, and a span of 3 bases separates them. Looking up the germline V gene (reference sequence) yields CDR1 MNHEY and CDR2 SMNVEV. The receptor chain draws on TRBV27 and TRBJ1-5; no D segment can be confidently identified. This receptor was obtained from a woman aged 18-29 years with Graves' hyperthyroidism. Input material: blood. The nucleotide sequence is TGTGCCAGCAGCACTAGCAATCAGCCCCAGCATTTT. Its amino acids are CASSTSNQPQHF.